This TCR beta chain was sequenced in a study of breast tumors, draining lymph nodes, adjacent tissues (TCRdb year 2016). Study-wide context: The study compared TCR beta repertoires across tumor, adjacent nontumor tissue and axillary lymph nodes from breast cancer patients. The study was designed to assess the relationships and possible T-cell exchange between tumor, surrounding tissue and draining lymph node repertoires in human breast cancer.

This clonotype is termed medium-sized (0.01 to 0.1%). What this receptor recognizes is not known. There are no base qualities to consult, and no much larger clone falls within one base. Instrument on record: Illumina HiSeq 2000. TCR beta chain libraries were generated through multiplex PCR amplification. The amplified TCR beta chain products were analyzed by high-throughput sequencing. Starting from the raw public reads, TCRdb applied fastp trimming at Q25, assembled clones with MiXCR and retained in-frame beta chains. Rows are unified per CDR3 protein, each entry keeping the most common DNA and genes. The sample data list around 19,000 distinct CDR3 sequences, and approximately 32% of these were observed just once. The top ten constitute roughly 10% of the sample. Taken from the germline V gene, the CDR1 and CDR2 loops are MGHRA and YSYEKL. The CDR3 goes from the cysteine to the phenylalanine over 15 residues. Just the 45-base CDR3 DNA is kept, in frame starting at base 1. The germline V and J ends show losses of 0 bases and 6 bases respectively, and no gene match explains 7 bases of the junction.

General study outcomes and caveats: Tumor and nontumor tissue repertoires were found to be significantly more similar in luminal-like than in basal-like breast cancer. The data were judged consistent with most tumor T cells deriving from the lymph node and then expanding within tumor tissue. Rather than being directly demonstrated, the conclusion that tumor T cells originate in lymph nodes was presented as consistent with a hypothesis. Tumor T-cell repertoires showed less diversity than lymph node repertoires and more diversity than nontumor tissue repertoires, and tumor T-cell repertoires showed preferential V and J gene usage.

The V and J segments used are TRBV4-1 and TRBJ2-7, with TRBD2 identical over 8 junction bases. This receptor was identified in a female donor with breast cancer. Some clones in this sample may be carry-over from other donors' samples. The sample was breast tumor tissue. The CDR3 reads CASSQEGLVGSEQYF. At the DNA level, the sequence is TGCGCCAGCAGCCAAGAGGGACTAGTTGGGAGCGAGCAGTACTTC.